A selection of T cell receptor beta chains follows, all from one sample in a study of CD8 T cells in ankylosing spondylitis. Each CDR3 protein gets one entry after TCRdb re-called the 5' RACE reads with MiXCR. The repertoire holds around 450,000 distinct CDR3 sequences, with about 25% as singletons. The sequencing sample was made of blood, either unsorted or a sorted T cell fraction (not recorded which). These receptor sequences come from a male donor with ankylosing spondylitis. The CDR3 runs from the conserved cysteine through the conserved F or W. A D gene is named only where the DNA matches it firmly. Size is omitted from some rows. Given values are once, few, many or a class for expanded clones.

len: 17; abundance: NA; v_gene: TRBV24-1; d_gene: TRBD1; j_gene: TRBJ2-1; CDR3aa: CATSDFPSGQTHNEQFF; CDR3nt: TGTGCCACCAGTGATTTCCCCTCGGGACAGACCCACAATGAGCAGTTCTTC
len: 14; abundance: NA; v_gene: TRBV12-3/TRBV12-4; d_gene: NA; j_gene: TRBJ2-1; CDR3aa: CASSRTEVQNEQFF; CDR3nt: TGTGCCAGCAGTAGGACAGAAGTACAGAATGAGCAGTTCTTC
len: 17; abundance: NA; v_gene: TRBV7-8; d_gene: NA; j_gene: TRBJ2-3; CDR3aa: CASSPTHYGVGTDTQYF; CDR3nt: TGTGCCAGCAGCCCCACCCACTACGGAGTGGGCACAGATACGCAGTATTTT
len: 16; abundance: few; v_gene: TRBV18; d_gene: NA; j_gene: TRBJ2-1; CDR3aa: CASSPGVWDGGNEQFF; CDR3nt: TGTGCCAGCTCGCCCGGGGTCTGGGACGGGGGCAATGAGCAGTTCTTC
len: 15; abundance: few; v_gene: TRBV5-1; d_gene: NA; j_gene: TRBJ2-4; CDR3aa: CASSLEPQAKNIQYF; CDR3nt: TGCGCCAGCAGCTTGGAACCCCAGGCCAAAAACATTCAGTACTTC
len: 13; abundance: few; v_gene: TRBV7-2; d_gene: NA; j_gene: TRBJ1-5; CDR3aa: CASSLERGQPQHF; CDR3nt: TGTGCCAGCAGCCTGGAGAGGGGGCAGCCCCAGCATTTT
len: 13; abundance: NA; v_gene: TRBV27; d_gene: TRBD1; j_gene: TRBJ1-3; CDR3aa: CATRGTSGNTIYF; CDR3nt: TGTGCCACCAGGGGGACCTCTGGAAACACCATATATTTT
len: 15; abundance: few; v_gene: TRBV5-1; d_gene: TRBD2; j_gene: TRBJ2-2; CDR3aa: CASSLTSSGTGELFF; CDR3nt: TGCGCCAGCAGCTTGACGTCTAGCGGGACCGGGGAGCTGTTTTTT
len: 10; abundance: NA; v_gene: TRBV20-1; d_gene: NA; j_gene: TRBJ1-1; CDR3aa: CSAIYREAFF; CDR3nt: TGCAGTGCAATATACCGTGAAGCTTTCTTT
len: 20; abundance: NA; v_gene: TRBV6-2/TRBV6-3; d_gene: NA; j_gene: TRBJ1-6; CDR3aa: CASSPRLGTPRKPYNSPLHF; CDR3nt: TGTGCCAGCAGTCCCCGCCTCGGGACACCTCGGAAGCCCTATAATTCACCCCTCCACTTT
len: 15; abundance: few; v_gene: TRBV19; d_gene: TRBD2; j_gene: TRBJ2-1; CDR3aa: CASTGSGSSYNEQFF; CDR3nt: TGTGCCAGTACCGGTAGCGGGAGCTCCTACAATGAGCAGTTCTTC
len: 14; abundance: NA; v_gene: TRBV20-1; d_gene: TRBD1; j_gene: TRBJ1-2; CDR3aa: CSAPRGTLNYGYTF; CDR3nt: TGCAGTGCTCCCAGGGGGACGTTGAACTATGGCTACACCTTC
len: 15; abundance: few; v_gene: TRBV3-1; d_gene: NA; j_gene: TRBJ2-2; CDR3aa: CASSQRLGGTGELFF; CDR3nt: TGTGCCAGCAGCCAGCGACTTGGGGGGACCGGGGAGCTGTTTTTT
len: 14; abundance: NA; v_gene: TRBV2; d_gene: NA; j_gene: TRBJ1-4; CDR3aa: CASGKIATNEKLFF; CDR3nt: TGTGCCAGCGGGAAGATTGCAACTAATGAAAAACTGTTTTTT
len: 13; abundance: NA; v_gene: TRBV5-1; d_gene: TRBD1; j_gene: TRBJ1-4; CDR3aa: CASSPGQGGGLFF; CDR3nt: TGCGCCAGCAGCCCGGGACAGGGCGGTGGTCTGTTTTTT
len: 16; abundance: NA; v_gene: TRBV7-2; d_gene: TRBD1; j_gene: TRBJ1-6; CDR3aa: CASSLGWGQNNSPLHF; CDR3nt: TGTGCCAGCAGCTTAGGTTGGGGACAGAATAATTCACCCCTCCACTTT
len: 15; abundance: NA; v_gene: TRBV9; d_gene: TRBD2; j_gene: TRBJ2-3; CDR3aa: CASSVGTSGFDTQYF; CDR3nt: TGTGCCAGCAGCGTCGGGACTAGCGGCTTCGATACGCAGTATTTT
len: 14; abundance: NA; v_gene: TRBV7-9; d_gene: NA; j_gene: TRBJ2-1; CDR3aa: CASSSGVSYNEQFF; CDR3nt: TGTGCCAGCAGCTCGGGGGTATCCTACAATGAGCAGTTCTTC
len: 16; abundance: NA; v_gene: TRBV6-1; d_gene: TRBD1; j_gene: TRBJ2-6; CDR3aa: CASKRQGAQGANVLTF; CDR3nt: TGTGCCAGCAAGAGACAGGGGGCGCAGGGGGCCAACGTCCTGACTTTC
len: 15; abundance: few; v_gene: TRBV5-1; d_gene: NA; j_gene: TRBJ2-3; CDR3aa: CASRPEAVITDTQYF; CDR3nt: TGCGCCAGCCGCCCGGAGGCGGTAATCACAGATACGCAGTATTTT
len: 16; abundance: few; v_gene: TRBV3-1; d_gene: TRBD2; j_gene: TRBJ2-1; CDR3aa: CASSQGLAGGPNEQFF; CDR3nt: TGTGCCAGCAGCCAGGGGCTAGCGGGAGGACCCAATGAGCAGTTCTTC
len: 15; abundance: NA; v_gene: TRBV20-1; d_gene: NA; j_gene: TRBJ2-3; CDR3aa: CSAAITSWRTDTQYF; CDR3nt: TGCAGTGCTGCTATAACTAGCTGGAGGACAGATACGCAGTATTTT
len: 14; abundance: few; v_gene: TRBV10-2; d_gene: NA; j_gene: TRBJ1-2; CDR3aa: CASSESGHNYGYTF; CDR3nt: TGCGCCAGCAGTGAGTCGGGACATAACTATGGCTACACCTTC
len: 16; abundance: NA; v_gene: TRBV2; d_gene: TRBD2; j_gene: TRBJ2-1; CDR3aa: CASSEEGLGYYNEQFF; CDR3nt: TGTGCCAGCAGTGAAGAGGGACTAGGTTACTACAATGAGCAGTTCTTC
len: 15; abundance: NA; v_gene: TRBV28; d_gene: NA; j_gene: TRBJ2-3; CDR3aa: CASKTPGETKDTQYF; CDR3nt: TGTGCCAGCAAAACCCCGGGAGAAACAAAAGATACGCAGTATTTT
len: 14; abundance: many; v_gene: TRBV18; d_gene: NA; j_gene: TRBJ2-1; CDR3aa: CASSTQGSYNEQFF; CDR3nt: TGTGCCAGCTCAACCCAAGGCTCCTACAATGAGCAGTTCTTC
len: 16; abundance: NA; v_gene: TRBV15; d_gene: TRBD2; j_gene: TRBJ2-3; CDR3aa: CATSRRLAGPTDTQYF; CDR3nt: TGTGCCACCAGCAGAAGACTAGCGGGACCCACAGATACGCAGTATTTT
len: 13; abundance: few; v_gene: TRBV12-3/TRBV12-4; d_gene: NA; j_gene: TRBJ1-2; CDR3aa: CASSKTGSYGYTF; CDR3nt: TGTGCCAGCAGTAAAACAGGGTCCTATGGCTACACCTTC
len: 14; abundance: NA; v_gene: TRBV20-1; d_gene: NA; j_gene: TRBJ2-5; CDR3aa: CSARFGLSGETQYF; CDR3nt: TGCAGTGCTAGATTTGGCTTATCGGGAGAGACCCAGTACTTC
len: 13; abundance: few; v_gene: TRBV12-3/TRBV12-4; d_gene: NA; j_gene: TRBJ1-2; CDR3aa: CASTPSRSYGYTF; CDR3nt: TGTGCCAGCACCCCAAGTCGCAGCTATGGCTACACCTTC
len: 17; abundance: NA; v_gene: TRBV6-2/TRBV6-3; d_gene: TRBD2; j_gene: TRBJ2-5; CDR3aa: CASSYSAGTSGQETQYF; CDR3nt: TGTGCCAGCAGTTACTCCGCCGGGACTAGCGGGCAAGAGACCCAGTACTTC
len: 13; abundance: NA; v_gene: TRBV20-1; d_gene: TRBD2; j_gene: TRBJ2-7; CDR3aa: CSARREGLYEQYF; CDR3nt: TGCAGTGCTAGACGGGAGGGTCTCTACGAGCAGTACTTC
len: 17; abundance: few; v_gene: TRBV5-1; d_gene: NA; j_gene: TRBJ1-1; CDR3aa: CASSFFPQGSGNTEAFF; CDR3nt: TGCGCCAGCAGCTTCTTCCCTCAGGGGTCCGGGAACACTGAAGCTTTCTTT